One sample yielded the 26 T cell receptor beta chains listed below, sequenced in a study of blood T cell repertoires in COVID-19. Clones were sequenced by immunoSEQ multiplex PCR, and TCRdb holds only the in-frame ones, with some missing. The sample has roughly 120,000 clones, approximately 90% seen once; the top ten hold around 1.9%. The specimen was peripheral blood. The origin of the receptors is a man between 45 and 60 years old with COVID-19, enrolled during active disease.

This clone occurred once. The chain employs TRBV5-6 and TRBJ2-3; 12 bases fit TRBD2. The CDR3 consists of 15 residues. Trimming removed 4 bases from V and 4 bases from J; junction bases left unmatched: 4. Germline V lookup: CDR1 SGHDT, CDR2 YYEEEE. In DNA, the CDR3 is TGTGCCAGCAGCCTAGCGGGAGGGCCCTCAGATACGCAGTATTTT. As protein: CASSLAGGPSDTQYF.

CDR3 loop: CASSYGLAGGPYTQYF. CDR3 coding DNA: TGTGCCAGCAGTTATGGACTAGCGGGAGGGCCTTATACGCAGTATTTT. This rearrangement joins TRBV6-5 to TRBJ2-3; 15 bases fit TRBD2. Germline V gene data show CDR1 as MNHEY and CDR2 as SVGAGI. This CDR3 contains 16 residues. V was clipped by 3 bases and J by 7 bases; unmatched bases: 5.

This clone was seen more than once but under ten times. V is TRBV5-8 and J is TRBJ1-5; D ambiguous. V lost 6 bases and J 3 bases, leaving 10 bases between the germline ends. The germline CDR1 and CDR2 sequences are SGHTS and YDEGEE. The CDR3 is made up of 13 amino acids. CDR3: CASTLSPNQPQHF. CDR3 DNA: TGTGCCAGCACCCTTTCTCCCAATCAGCCCCAGCATTTT.

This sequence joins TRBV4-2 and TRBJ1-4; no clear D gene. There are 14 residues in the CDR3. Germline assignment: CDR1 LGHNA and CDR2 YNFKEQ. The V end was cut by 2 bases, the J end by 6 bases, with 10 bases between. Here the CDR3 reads CASSQRELDEKLFF. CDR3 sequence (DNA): TGTGCCAGCAGCCAAAGGGAGTTGGATGAAAAACTGTTTTTT.

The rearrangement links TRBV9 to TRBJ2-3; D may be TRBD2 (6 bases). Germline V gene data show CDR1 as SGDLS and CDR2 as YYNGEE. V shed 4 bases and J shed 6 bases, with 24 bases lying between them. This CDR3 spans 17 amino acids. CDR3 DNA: TGTGCCAGCAGCCCCCGAGGAGGGTTTGGAAACTTGGATACGCAGTATTTT. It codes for CASSPRGGFGNLDTQYF.

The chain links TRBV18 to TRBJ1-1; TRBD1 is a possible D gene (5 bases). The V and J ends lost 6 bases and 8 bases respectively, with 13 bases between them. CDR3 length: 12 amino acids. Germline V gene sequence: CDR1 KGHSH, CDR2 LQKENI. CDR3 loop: CASSRRDREAFF. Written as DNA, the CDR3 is TGTGCCAGCTCCCGGAGGGACCGGGAAGCTTTCTTT.

In DNA form, the CDR3 reads TGTGCCATTTCAGCGGGAGTCGGTACCGGGGAGCTGTTTTTT. Protein: CAISAGVGTGELFF. The chain couples TRBV10-3 to TRBJ2-2, with 8 bases lining up with TRBD2. The CDR3 consists of 14 residues. V dropped 9 bases and J dropped 5; count of bases not matched to a gene: 8. Germline V gene sequence: CDR1 ENHRY, CDR2 SYGVKD.

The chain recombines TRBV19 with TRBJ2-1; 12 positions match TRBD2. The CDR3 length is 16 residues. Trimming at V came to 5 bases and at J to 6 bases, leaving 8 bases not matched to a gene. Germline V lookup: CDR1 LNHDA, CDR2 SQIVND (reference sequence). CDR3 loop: CASSFPTSGSTNEQFF. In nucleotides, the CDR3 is TGTGCCAGTAGTTTCCCGACTAGCGGGAGTACCAATGAGCAGTTCTTC. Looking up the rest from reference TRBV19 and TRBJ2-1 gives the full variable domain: DGGITQSPKYLFRKEGQNVTLSCEQNLNHDAMYWYRQDPGQGLRLIYYSQIVNDFQKGDIAEGYSVSREKKESFPLTVTSAQKNPTAFYLCASSFPTSGSTNEQFFGPGTRLTVL.

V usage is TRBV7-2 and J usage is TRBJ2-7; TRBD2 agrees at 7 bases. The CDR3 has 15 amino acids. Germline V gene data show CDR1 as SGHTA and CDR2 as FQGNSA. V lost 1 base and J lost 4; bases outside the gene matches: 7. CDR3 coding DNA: TGTGCCAGCAGCTTAGGGGGGGGAATCCAATACGAGCAGTACTTC. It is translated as CASSLGGGIQYEQYF.

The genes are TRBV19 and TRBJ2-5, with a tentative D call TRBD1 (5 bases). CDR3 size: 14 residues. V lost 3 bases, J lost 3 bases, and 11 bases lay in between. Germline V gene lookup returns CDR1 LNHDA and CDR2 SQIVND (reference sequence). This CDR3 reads CASSMGQGEETQYF. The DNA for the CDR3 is TGTGCCAGTAGTATGGGCCAGGGCGAAGAGACCCAGTACTTC. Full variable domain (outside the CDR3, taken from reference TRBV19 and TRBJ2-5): DGGITQSPKYLFRKEGQNVTLSCEQNLNHDAMYWYRQDPGQGLRLIYYSQIVNDFQKGDIAEGYSVSREKKESFPLTVTSAQKNPTAFYLCASSMGQGEETQYFGPGTRLLVL.

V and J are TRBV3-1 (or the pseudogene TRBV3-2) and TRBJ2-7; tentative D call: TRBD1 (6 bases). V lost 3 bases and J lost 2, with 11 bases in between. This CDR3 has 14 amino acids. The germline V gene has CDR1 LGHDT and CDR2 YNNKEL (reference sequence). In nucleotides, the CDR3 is TGTGCCAGCAGCCAGGGAAACAGGGCCTACGAGCAGTACTTC. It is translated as CASSQGNRAYEQYF.

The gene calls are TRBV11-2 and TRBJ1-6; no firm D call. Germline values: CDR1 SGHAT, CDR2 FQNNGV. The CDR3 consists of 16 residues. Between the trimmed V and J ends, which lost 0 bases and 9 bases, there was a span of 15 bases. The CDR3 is CASSLDPGGSGSPLHF. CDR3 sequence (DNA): TGTGCCAGCAGCTTAGATCCGGGAGGCTCGGGTTCACCCCTCCACTTT.

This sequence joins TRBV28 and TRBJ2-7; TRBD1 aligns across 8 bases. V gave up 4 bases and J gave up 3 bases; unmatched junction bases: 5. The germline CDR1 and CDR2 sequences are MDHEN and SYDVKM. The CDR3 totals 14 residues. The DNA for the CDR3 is TGTGCCAGCAGTTCGACAGGGGAGATCTACGAGCAGTACTTC. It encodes CASSSTGEIYEQYF.

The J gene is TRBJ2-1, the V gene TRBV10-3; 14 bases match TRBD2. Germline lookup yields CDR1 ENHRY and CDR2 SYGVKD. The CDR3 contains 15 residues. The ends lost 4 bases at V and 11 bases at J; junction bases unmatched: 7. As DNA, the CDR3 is TGTGCCATCAGTGGGGGGACTAGCGGGAGTATCAAGCAGTTCTTC. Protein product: CAISGGTSGSIKQFF.

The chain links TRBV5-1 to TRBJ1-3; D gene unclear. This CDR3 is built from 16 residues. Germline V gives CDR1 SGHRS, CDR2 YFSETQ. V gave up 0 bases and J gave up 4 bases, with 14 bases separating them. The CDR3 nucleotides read TGCGCCAGCAGCTTGGCCGTCGGGGTTTGGGGAAACACCATATATTTT. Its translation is CASSLAVGVWGNTIYF.

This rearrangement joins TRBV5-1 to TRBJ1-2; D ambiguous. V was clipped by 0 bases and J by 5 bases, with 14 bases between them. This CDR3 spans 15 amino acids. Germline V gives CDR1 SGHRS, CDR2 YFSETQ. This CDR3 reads CASSLAAGSTYGYTF. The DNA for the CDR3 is TGCGCCAGCAGCTTGGCCGCGGGGTCCACGTATGGCTACACCTTC.

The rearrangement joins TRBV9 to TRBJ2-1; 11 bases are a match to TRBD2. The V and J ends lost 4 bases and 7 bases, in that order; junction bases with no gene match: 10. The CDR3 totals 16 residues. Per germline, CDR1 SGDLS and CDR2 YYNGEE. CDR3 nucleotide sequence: TGTGCCAGCAGCCTAAAACTAGCGGGAGTAAGGAATGAGCAGTTCTTC. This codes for CASSLKLAGVRNEQFF.

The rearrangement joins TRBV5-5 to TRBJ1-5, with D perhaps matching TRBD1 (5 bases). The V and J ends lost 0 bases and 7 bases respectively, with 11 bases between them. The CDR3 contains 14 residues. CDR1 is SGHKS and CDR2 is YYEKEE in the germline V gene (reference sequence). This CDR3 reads CASSLGQGGQPQHF. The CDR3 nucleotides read TGTGCCAGCAGCTTGGGTCAGGGTGGACAGCCCCAGCATTTT.

The CDR3 DNA sequence: TGTGCCAGCGGGGAGGGCCTCCAAGAGACCCAGTACTTC. Translated: CASGEGLQETQYF. This chain connects TRBV9 to TRBJ2-5, with 7 nucleotides matching TRBD2. This CDR3 comprises 13 residues. Germline V lookup: CDR1 SGDLS, CDR2 YYNGEE. V trimming: 7 bases; J trimming: 1 base; junction bases outside the gene matches: 4. Variable domain in full (rest from reference TRBV9 and TRBJ2-5): DSGVTQTPKHLITATGQRVTLRCSPRSGDLSVYWYQQSLDQGLQFLIQYYNGEERAKGNILERFSAQQFPDLHSELNLSSLELGDSALYFCASGEGLQETQYFGPGTRLLVL.

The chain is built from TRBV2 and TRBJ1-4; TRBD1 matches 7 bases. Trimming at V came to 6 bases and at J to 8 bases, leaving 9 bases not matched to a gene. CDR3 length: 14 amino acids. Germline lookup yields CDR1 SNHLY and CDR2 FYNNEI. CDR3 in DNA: TGTGCCAGCAGGGGACAGCCGTCAGAGGAAAAACTGTTTTTT. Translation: CASRGQPSEEKLFF.

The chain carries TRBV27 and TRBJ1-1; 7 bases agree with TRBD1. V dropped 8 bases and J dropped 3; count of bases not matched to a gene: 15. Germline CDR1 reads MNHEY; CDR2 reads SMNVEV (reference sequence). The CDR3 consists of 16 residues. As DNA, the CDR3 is TGTGCCAGCTCAAAGGGGGCGCGTATGTCGGACACTGAAGCTTTCTTT. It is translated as CASSKGARMSDTEAFF.

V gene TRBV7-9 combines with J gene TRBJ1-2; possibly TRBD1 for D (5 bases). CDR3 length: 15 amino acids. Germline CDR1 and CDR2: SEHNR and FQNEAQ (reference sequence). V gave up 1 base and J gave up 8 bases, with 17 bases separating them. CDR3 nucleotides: TGTGCCAGCAGCTTAGTGGTGAGCAGGGCTCGCGGCTACACCTTC. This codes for CASSLVVSRARGYTF.

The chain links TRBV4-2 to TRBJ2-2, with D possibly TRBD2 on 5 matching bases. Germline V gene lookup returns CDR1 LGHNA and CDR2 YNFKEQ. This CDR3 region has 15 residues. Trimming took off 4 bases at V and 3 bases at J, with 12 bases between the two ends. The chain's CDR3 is CASSPLGEHTGELFF. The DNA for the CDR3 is TGTGCCAGCAGCCCCCTTGGGGAGCACACCGGGGAGCTGTTTTTT.

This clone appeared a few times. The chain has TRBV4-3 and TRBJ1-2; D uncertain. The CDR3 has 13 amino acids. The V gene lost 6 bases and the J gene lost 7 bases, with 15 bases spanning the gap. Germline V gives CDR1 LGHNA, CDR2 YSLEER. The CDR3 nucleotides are TGCGCCAGCAGTGAAACCGACGGGATTGGCTACACCTTC. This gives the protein CASSETDGIGYTF.

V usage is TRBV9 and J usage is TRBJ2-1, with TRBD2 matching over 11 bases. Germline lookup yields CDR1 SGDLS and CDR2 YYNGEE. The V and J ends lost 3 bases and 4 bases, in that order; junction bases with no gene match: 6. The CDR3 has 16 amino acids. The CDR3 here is CASSASTSGTYNEQFF. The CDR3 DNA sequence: TGTGCCAGCAGCGCCTCGACTAGCGGGACTTACAATGAGCAGTTCTTC.

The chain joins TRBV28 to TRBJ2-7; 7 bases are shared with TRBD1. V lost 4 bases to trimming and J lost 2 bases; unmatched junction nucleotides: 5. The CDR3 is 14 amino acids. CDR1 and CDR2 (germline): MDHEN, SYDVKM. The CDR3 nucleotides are TGTGCCAGCAGTTCGGGACAGAATCCCTACGAGCAGTACTTC. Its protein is CASSSGQNPYEQYF.